The 27 T cell receptor beta chains reported below all come from one sample, sequenced in a study of cytomegalovirus exposure and HLA in healthy donors. PCR amplification relied on 60 Vbeta primers (plus 13 Jbeta primers). Produced via immunoSEQ multiplex PCR; TCRdb's table is partial and in-frame only. The repertoire holds some 110,000 clones, with about a tenth as singletons. The specimen sequenced was PBMCs. Receptor source: a middle-aged man in good health and CMV-seropositive.

The chain couples TRBV5-1 to TRBJ2-7; 10 nucleotides align to TRBD2. V lost 4 bases, J lost 4 bases, and 14 bases stayed unmatched. The CDR3 is 17 amino acids. Germline CDR1 reads SGHRS; CDR2 reads YFSETQ. The CDR3 here is CASSLLPLSSGSYEQYF. The DNA of the CDR3 is TGCGCCAGCAGCCTTCTACCTCTTTCTAGCGGGAGTTACGAGCAGTACTTC.

The chain uses TRBV7-3 and TRBJ2-5, with 11 nucleotides matching TRBD2. The germline CDR1 and CDR2 sequences are SGHTA and FQGTGA. The CDR3 loop spans 13 amino acids. After removal of 3 bases from V and 10 bases from J, the junction contained 4 bases not matched to a gene. CDR3 sequence (DNA): TGTGCCAGCAGCTTTACTAGCGGGAGTGACCAGTACTTC. Amino acids: CASSFTSGSDQYF.

This clone was observed a handful of times. J is TRBJ2-7 and V is TRBV11-3; TRBD1 is a possible D gene (6 bases). The CDR3 runs to 15 residues. Deletions cut 4 bases from V and 0 bases from J, with 13 bases between. Per the germline V gene, CDR1 is SGHNT and CDR2 is YENEEA. This chain's CDR3 is CASSSRAGDSYEQYF. The CDR3 DNA sequence: TGTGCCAGCAGCTCCCGGGCAGGGGACTCCTACGAGCAGTACTTC.

The chain carries TRBV30 and TRBJ2-2, with 10 nucleotides matching TRBD2. The J segment lost 6 bases and the V segment lost 1 base, leaving 8 bases of the junction unmatched. Germline CDR1 and CDR2: GTSNPN and SVGIG (reference sequence). The length of the CDR3 is 16 residues. CDR3 loop: CAWSGLSGRVAGELFF. CDR3 nucleotides: TGTGCCTGGAGTGGGCTCAGCGGGAGGGTGGCCGGGGAGCTGTTTTTT. The entire variable domain, with the rest obtained from reference TRBV30 and TRBJ2-2, is as follows: SQTIHQWPATLVQPVGSPLSLECTVEGTSNPNLYWYRQAAGRGLQLLFYSVGIGQISSEVPQNLSASRPQDRQFILSSKKLLLSDSGFYLCAWSGLSGRVAGELFFGEGSRLTVL.

This clone was seen only a few times. The chain recombines TRBV19 with TRBJ2-3, with 10 bases that match TRBD1. The length of the CDR3 is 15 residues. Trimming removed 7 bases from V and 4 bases from J; junction bases left unmatched: 8. Germline lookup yields CDR1 LNHDA and CDR2 SQIVND (reference sequence). The CDR3 region has the DNA TGTGCCAGTACCCCGGGACAGGGGCTTTCAGATACGCAGTATTTT. Translating it yields CASTPGQGLSDTQYF.

This clone has just a few counts. This sequence joins TRBV6-1 and TRBJ1-5; maybe TRBD1 (6 bases). The CDR3 is made up of 16 amino acids. The V gene lost 1 base and the J gene lost 2 bases, with 12 bases spanning the gap. Germline lookup yields CDR1 MNHNS and CDR2 SASEGT. The CDR3: CASSEVPRGGNQPQHF. The CDR3 DNA sequence: TGTGCCAGCAGTGAAGTACCCAGGGGTGGCAATCAGCCCCAGCATTTT.

This clone was seen a handful of times. CDR3 sequence: CASSESSGRRRDEQFF. The CDR3 DNA reads as TGTGCCAGCAGTGAATCTAGCGGGAGGAGGCGGGATGAGCAGTTCTTC. The chain employs TRBV6-1 and TRBJ2-1, with TRBD2 identical over 11 bases. The length of the CDR3 is 16 residues. V lost 2 bases to trimming and J lost 8 bases; unmatched junction nucleotides: 8. Germline values: CDR1 MNHNS, CDR2 SASEGT.

In this sample, this clone turned up a few times. The J gene is TRBJ2-7, the V gene TRBV6-5; 8 bases are a match to TRBD1. The CDR3 sequence is 15 residues long. J lost 3 bases, V lost 7 bases, and 11 bases had no gene match. Germline V gene lookup returns CDR1 MNHEY and CDR2 SVGAGI. CDR3 bases: TGTGCCAGCAAAAAACAGGGGGACCCTTTCTACGAGCAGTACTTC. This sequence encodes CASKKQGDPFYEQYF.

This clone was recorded a few times. The V call is TRBV11-2, the J call TRBJ2-1; D is possibly TRBD2 (5 bases). The germline CDR1 and CDR2 sequences are SGHAT and FQNNGV. CDR3 length: 16 amino acids. V lost 0 bases to trimming and J lost 6 bases, with 15 bases between them. CDR3 protein: CASSLEGGSHVNEQFF. The CDR3 DNA reads as TGTGCCAGCAGCTTAGAAGGCGGGTCACATGTCAATGAGCAGTTCTTC.

V usage is TRBV6-1 and J usage is TRBJ1-5; D is undetermined. Trimming removed 3 bases at V and 4 bases at J, with 7 bases between. Germline V gene data show CDR1 as MNHNS and CDR2 as SASEGT. The CDR3 runs to 13 residues. The CDR3 DNA reads as TGTGCCAGCAGTGAGACACTGAATCAGCCCCAGCATTTT. Encoded protein: CASSETLNQPQHF.

The chain recombines TRBV28 with TRBJ2-7; TRBD2 aligns across 11 bases. J gave up 5 bases and V 5 bases, and 11 bases lay outside the gene matches. Per germline, CDR1 MDHEN and CDR2 SYDVKM. The CDR3 consists of 16 residues. Here the CDR3 DNA reads TGTGCCAGCAGTCCGAGTCGGGTAGCGGGAGGGCACGAGCAGTACTTC. The encoded protein is CASSPSRVAGGHEQYF.

The CDR3 loop reads CASSLRGETGELFF. The CDR3, as DNA: TGTGCCAGCAGCCTCCGCGGGGAGACCGGGGAGCTGTTTTTT. The chain is built from TRBV9 and TRBJ2-2; weak D call: TRBD2 (6 bases). CDR1 and CDR2 from the germline V gene are SGDLS and YYNGEE. V shed 4 bases and J shed 5 bases, with 12 bases lying between them. CDR3 length equals 14 residues.

The rearrangement links TRBV6-4 to TRBJ2-1; perhaps TRBD2 as D (6 bases). Looked up from germline, CDR1 is MRHNA and CDR2 is SNTAGT. The length of the CDR3 is 16 residues. V gave up 4 bases and J gave up 1 base, with 14 bases separating them. CDR3 bases: TGTGCCAGCAGTGTGGACTACAGGATATCCTACAATGAGCAGTTCTTC. This encodes CASSVDYRISYNEQFF.

This clone was picked up a small number of times. The CDR3 sequence: CASRPGQGPSGANVLTF. CDR3 in DNA: TGTGCCAGCAGGCCGGGACAGGGGCCCTCTGGGGCCAACGTCCTGACTTTC. This chain connects TRBV27 to TRBJ2-6, with 10 bases fitting TRBD1. CDR3 length equals 17 residues. The J segment lost 0 bases and the V segment lost 6 bases, leaving 5 bases of the junction unmatched. Germline V gives CDR1 MNHEY, CDR2 SMNVEV (reference sequence).

The chain has TRBV28 and TRBJ2-1; 7 positions match TRBD2. Germline trimming cut 6 bases from V and 12 bases from J; bases unmatched to any gene: 11. Germline-derived CDR1 and CDR2 are MDHEN and SYDVKM. CDR3 length: 13 amino acids. The CDR3 sequence is CASRASGRSRQFF. For the CDR3, the DNA is TGTGCCAGCAGGGCTAGCGGAAGGAGCAGGCAGTTCTTC.

V and J are TRBV11-2 and TRBJ1-5; 9 bases map to TRBD1. The CDR3 has 15 amino acids. Looked up from germline, CDR1 is SGHAT and CDR2 is FQNNGV. V shed 4 bases and J 7 bases; nucleotides not matched to a gene: 8. CDR3: CASSSGTGIEQPQHF. The CDR3 bases are TGTGCCAGCAGCTCCGGGACAGGGATTGAGCAGCCCCAGCATTTT.

The CDR3 coding sequence is TGTGCCAGCAGTGAAGCGGCCCCCTTAGAAGCTTTCTTT. Translation gives CASSEAAPLEAFF. V is TRBV6-1 and J is TRBJ1-1; D gene uncertain. Germline lookup yields CDR1 MNHNS and CDR2 SASEGT. There are 13 residues in the CDR3. Trimming took off 0 bases at V and 8 bases at J, with 10 bases between the two ends.

This clone was found a few times. CDR3: CSVSSLRSYEQYF. Here the CDR3 DNA reads TGCAGCGTTTCTAGCCTGCGCTCCTACGAGCAGTACTTC. The chain combines TRBV29-1 with TRBJ2-7, with D possibly TRBD2 on 5 matching bases. CDR3 length: 13 amino acids. Trimming left V 5 bases short and J 0 bases short, with 11 bases between. Germline values: CDR1 SQVTM, CDR2 ANQGSEA.

This clone occurred a few times. The rearrangement uses TRBV5-4 and TRBJ2-6, with D possibly being TRBD2 (6 bases). The CDR3 consists of 17 residues. V dropped 2 bases and J dropped 0 bases, with 12 bases sitting between them. CDR1 and CDR2 (germline): SGHNT, YYREEE (reference sequence). Written as DNA, the CDR3 is TGTGCCAGCAGCTTTGGTGGGAGGAGCTCTGGGGCCAACGTCCTGACTTTC. As protein: CASSFGGRSSGANVLTF.

The chain employs TRBV2 and TRBJ2-3; a possible D gene is TRBD2 (6 bases). The CDR3 is 14 residues long. Germline V CDR1 and CDR2: SNHLY, FYNNEI. Trimming pared 4 bases from V and 4 bases from J, leaving 12 bases between. The CDR3 region is CASSGDFPPDTQYF. The CDR3 region has the DNA TGTGCCAGCAGTGGGGACTTCCCCCCAGATACGCAGTATTTT.

There are a few counts of this clone. The chain joins TRBV7-8 to TRBJ2-7, with D perhaps matching TRBD2 (5 bases). Per the germline V gene, CDR1 is SGHVS and CDR2 is FQNEAQ. This CDR3 has 14 residues. V lost 0 bases and J lost 7, with 13 bases in between. CDR3 sequence (DNA): TGTGCCAGCAGCTTAGCCGGCGGAGGTAGGGAGCAGTACTTC. Residues: CASSLAGGGREQYF.

The chain recombines TRBV5-1 with TRBJ2-3; TRBD2 aligns across 7 bases. Germline CDR1 is SGHRS and CDR2 is YFSETQ. Germline trimming cut 0 bases from V and 2 bases from J; bases unmatched to any gene: 6. The CDR3 is 16 residues long. In nucleotides, the CDR3 is TGCGCCAGCAGCTTGGTACCGGGAGGTGACACAGATACGCAGTATTTT. Protein product: CASSLVPGGDTDTQYF.

The chain joins TRBV30 to TRBJ2-3, with 8 bases matching TRBD2. Germline CDR1 reads GTSNPN; CDR2 reads SVGIG (reference sequence). The CDR3 has 16 amino acids. V was pared by 1 base and J by 5 bases, with 11 bases of the junction left unmatched. The CDR3 sequence is CAWSGDGAGGQDTQYF. CDR3 nucleotides: TGTGCCTGGAGTGGAGACGGGGCGGGAGGCCAAGATACGCAGTATTTT.

This clone was observed a handful of times. The same CDR3 also results from other DNA sequences found in this sample. The chain couples TRBV27 to TRBJ2-1; 11 bases map to TRBD2. This CDR3 region has 15 residues. Trimming removed 4 bases from V and 4 bases from J; junction bases left unmatched: 3. Germline CDR1 and CDR2: MNHEY and SMNVEV (reference sequence). This CDR3 reads CASSSGTSGYNEQFF. In nucleotides, the CDR3 is TGTGCCAGCAGTTCCGGGACTAGCGGTTACAATGAGCAGTTCTTC.

The genes are TRBV5-6 and TRBJ2-7, with D uncertain. Germline CDR1 and CDR2: SGHDT and YYEEEE. The V and J ends lost 3 bases and 2 bases respectively, with 3 bases between them. The CDR3 is 11 amino acids. The CDR3 sequence is CASSYTYEQYF. The CDR3 nucleotides are TGTGCCAGCAGCTACACCTACGAGCAGTACTTC.

This clone has more than one count but fewer than ten. The chain employs TRBV29-1 and TRBJ1-1; the match to TRBD1 covers 7 bases. The CDR3 has 13 residues. V lost 3 bases to trimming and J lost 1 base; unmatched junction nucleotides: 2. CDR1 and CDR2 (germline): SQVTM, ANQGSEA. As DNA, the CDR3 is TGCAGCGTTGAGAGGGGGCCGAACACTGAAGCTTTCTTT. The encoded protein is CSVERGPNTEAFF.

The chain carries TRBV12-1 and TRBJ2-3; TRBD2, the table's D call, was not compared with the DNA. TRBV12-1 is described as a pseudogene. The CDR3 length is 13 residues. CDR3 in amino acids: CASSFGSEDTQYF. DNA for the CDR3: TGTGCCAGCAGCTTTGGGTCCGAGGATACGCAGTATTTT.